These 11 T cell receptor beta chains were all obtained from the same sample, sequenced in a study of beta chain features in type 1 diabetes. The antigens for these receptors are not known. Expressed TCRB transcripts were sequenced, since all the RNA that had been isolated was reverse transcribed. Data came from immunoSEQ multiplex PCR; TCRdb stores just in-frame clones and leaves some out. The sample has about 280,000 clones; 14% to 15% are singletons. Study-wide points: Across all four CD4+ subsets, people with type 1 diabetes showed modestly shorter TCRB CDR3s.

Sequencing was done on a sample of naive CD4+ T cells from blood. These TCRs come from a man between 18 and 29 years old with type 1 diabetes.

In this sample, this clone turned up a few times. CDR3 DNA sequence: TGTGCCAGCAGCTTAGCATCGACAGGGAGGAGGAAAGCTTTCTTT. It specifies CASSLASTGRRKAFF. The genes are TRBV7-2 and TRBJ1-1, with 7 bases aligning to TRBD1. V lost 0 bases to trimming and J lost 9 bases; unmatched junction nucleotides: 10. Germline CDR1 and CDR2: SGHTA and FQGNSA. The CDR3 has 15 residues.

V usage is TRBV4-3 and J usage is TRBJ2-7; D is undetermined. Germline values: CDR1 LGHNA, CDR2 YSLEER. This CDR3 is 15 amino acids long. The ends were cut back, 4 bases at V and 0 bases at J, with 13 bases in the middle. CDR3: CASSRETVPSYEQYF. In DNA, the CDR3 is TGCGCCAGCAGCCGAGAGACTGTACCCTCCTACGAGCAGTACTTC.

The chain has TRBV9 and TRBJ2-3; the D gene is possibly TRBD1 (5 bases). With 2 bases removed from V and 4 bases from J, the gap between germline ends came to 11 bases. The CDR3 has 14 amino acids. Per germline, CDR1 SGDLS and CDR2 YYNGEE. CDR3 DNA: TGTGCCAGCAGCGTTACCTGGGGCCCAGATACGCAGTATTTT. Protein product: CASSVTWGPDTQYF.

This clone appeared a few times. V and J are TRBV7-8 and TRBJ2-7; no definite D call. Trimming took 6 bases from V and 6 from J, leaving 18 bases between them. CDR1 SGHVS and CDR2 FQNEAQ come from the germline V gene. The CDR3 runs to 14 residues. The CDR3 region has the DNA TGTGCCAGCAGTTACCGGATTCCTACAGTCGAGCAGTACTTC. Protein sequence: CASSYRIPTVEQYF.

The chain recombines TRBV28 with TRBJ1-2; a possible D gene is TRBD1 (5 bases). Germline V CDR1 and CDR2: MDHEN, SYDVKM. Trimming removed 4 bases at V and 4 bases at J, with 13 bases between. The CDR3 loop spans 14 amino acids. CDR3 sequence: CASSSQGLVYGYTF. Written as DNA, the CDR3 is TGTGCCAGCAGTTCCCAGGGACTGGTCTATGGCTACACCTTC.

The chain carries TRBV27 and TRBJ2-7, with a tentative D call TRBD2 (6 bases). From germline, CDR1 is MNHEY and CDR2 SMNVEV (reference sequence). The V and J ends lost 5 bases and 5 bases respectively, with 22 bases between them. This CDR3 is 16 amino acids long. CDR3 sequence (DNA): TGTGCCAGCAGTCCCGTCCGACTGCGGGATGGGAACGAGCAGTACTTC. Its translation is CASSPVRLRDGNEQYF.

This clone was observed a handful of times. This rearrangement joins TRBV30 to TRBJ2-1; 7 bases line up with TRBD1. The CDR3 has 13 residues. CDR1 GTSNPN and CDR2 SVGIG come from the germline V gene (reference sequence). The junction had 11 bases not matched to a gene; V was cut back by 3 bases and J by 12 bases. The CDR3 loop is CAWSKAPEGAQFF. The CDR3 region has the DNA TGTGCCTGGAGCAAGGCCCCTGAGGGGGCGCAGTTCTTC.

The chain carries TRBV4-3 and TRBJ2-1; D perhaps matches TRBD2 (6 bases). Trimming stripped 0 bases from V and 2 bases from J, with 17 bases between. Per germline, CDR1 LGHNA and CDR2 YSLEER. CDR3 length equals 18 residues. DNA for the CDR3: TGCGCCAGCAGCCAAGAGAGGAGCCTAGCGAAGCCCTACAATGAGCAGTTCTTC. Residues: CASSQERSLAKPYNEQFF.

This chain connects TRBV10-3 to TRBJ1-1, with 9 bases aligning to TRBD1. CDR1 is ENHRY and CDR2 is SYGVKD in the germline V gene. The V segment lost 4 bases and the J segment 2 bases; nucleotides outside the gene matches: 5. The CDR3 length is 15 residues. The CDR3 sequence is CAISGTGGGNTEAFF. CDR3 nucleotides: TGTGCCATCAGTGGTACAGGGGGCGGAAACACTGAAGCTTTCTTT.

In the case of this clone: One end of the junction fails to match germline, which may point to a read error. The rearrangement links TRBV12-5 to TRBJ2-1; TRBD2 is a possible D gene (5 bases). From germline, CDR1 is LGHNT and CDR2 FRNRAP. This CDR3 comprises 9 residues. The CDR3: CASEVPRVF. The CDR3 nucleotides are TGTGCTAGTGAGGTCCCGAGGGTCTTC.

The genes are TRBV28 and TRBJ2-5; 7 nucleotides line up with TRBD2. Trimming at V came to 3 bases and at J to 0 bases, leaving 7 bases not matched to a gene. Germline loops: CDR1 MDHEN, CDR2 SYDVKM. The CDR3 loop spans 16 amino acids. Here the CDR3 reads CASSFSSAGDQETQYF. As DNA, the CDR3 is TGTGCCAGCAGTTTTTCTTCGGCGGGAGACCAAGAGACCCAGTACTTC.